What follows are 28 T cell receptor beta chains derived from one specimen sequenced in a study of identical twins. In TCRdb, the 5' RACE reads were re-called with MiXCR into one record per CDR3 protein. The sample lists 1.5 million to 2 million distinct CDR3 sequences, about 32% occurring once. The sequenced sample was cord blood. All receptors derive from a newborn girl in good health.

This clonotype was recorded a few times. The chain carries TRBV7-2 and TRBJ2-4; 7 positions agree with TRBD1. Germline V gene sequence: CDR1 SGHTA, CDR2 FQGNSA. V was pared by 2 bases and J by 13 bases, with 14 bases of the junction left unmatched. The length of the CDR3 is 15 residues. The CDR3 is CASSLPLTDRNKQYF. CDR3 nucleotides: TGTGCCAGCAGCTTACCACTAACGGACAGGAATAAGCAGTACTTC.

The gene calls are TRBV7-9 and TRBJ2-7, with D maybe TRBD1 (6 bases). Germline V gene sequence: CDR1 SEHNR, CDR2 FQNEAQ (reference sequence). With 0 bases removed from V and 3 bases from J, the gap between germline ends came to 12 bases. The CDR3 is 15 amino acids. The CDR3 sequence is CASSLAQGSFYEQYF. The CDR3 DNA reads as TGTGCCAGCAGCTTAGCGCAGGGGTCCTTCTACGAGCAGTACTTC.

The table lists this clonotype with a few counts. The J gene is TRBJ2-7, the V gene TRBV7-9; D may be TRBD1 or TRBD2 (5 bases each). This CDR3 is built from 17 residues. V was trimmed by 5 bases and J by 0 bases, leaving 20 bases between them. Germline assignment: CDR1 SEHNR and CDR2 FQNEAQ (reference sequence). CDR3 DNA: TGTGCCAGCAGCCCGGTGTGGGGGACGGGGAGCTCCTACGAGCAGTACTTC. As protein: CASSPVWGTGSSYEQYF.

The chain combines TRBV5-1 with TRBJ2-1, with 14 bases that match TRBD2. Germline V gives CDR1 SGHRS, CDR2 YFSETQ. The CDR3 runs to 17 residues. The V segment lost 3 bases and the J segment 4 bases; nucleotides outside the gene matches: 6. The CDR3 sequence is CASSYGLAGGLYNEQFF. CDR3 DNA: TGCGCCAGCAGCTACGGACTAGCGGGGGGCTTGTACAATGAGCAGTTCTTC.

The J gene is TRBJ2-1, the V gene TRBV20-1; 10 bases map to TRBD2. Germline V CDR1 and CDR2: DFQATT, SNEGSKA (reference sequence). The CDR3 consists of 16 residues. V shed 3 bases and J 1 base; nucleotides not matched to a gene: 6. DNA for the CDR3: TGCAGTGCTAGGCCCACTAGCGGGAAGTCCTACAATGAGCAGTTCTTC. Its protein is CSARPTSGKSYNEQFF.

V gene TRBV27 combines with J gene TRBJ2-3; the D call may be TRBD1 or TRBD2 (6 bases each). Germline lookup yields CDR1 MNHEY and CDR2 SMNVEV (reference sequence). This CDR3 contains 14 residues. V lost 8 bases and J lost 6, with 18 bases in between. CDR3 amino acids: CASAMERGVDTQYF. CDR3 bases: TGTGCCAGCGCAATGGAAAGGGGGGTGGATACGCAGTATTTT.

This chain uses TRBV7-9 with TRBJ2-3; 10 bases agree with TRBD2. The CDR3 loop spans 18 amino acids. The V segment lost 5 bases and the J segment 3 bases; nucleotides outside the gene matches: 14. In germline, CDR1 is SEHNR, CDR2 FQNEAQ (reference sequence). The CDR3 spells CASSQTRLAGAGTDTQYF. The CDR3 nucleotides are TGTGCCAGCAGCCAGACGCGGCTAGCGGGAGCCGGAACAGATACGCAGTATTTT.

V gene TRBV24-1 combines with J gene TRBJ2-5; D is unresolved. The CDR3 sequence is 12 residues long. The V and J ends lost 7 bases and 4 bases respectively, with 9 bases between them. Germline V gene data show CDR1 as KGHDR and CDR2 as SFDVKD. CDR3 DNA sequence: TGTGCCACCAGCCACGGTAGAGAGACCCAGTACTTC. Protein: CATSHGRETQYF.

The sample holds a few counts of this clonotype. The J gene is TRBJ1-5, the V gene TRBV5-1, with a weak D call TRBD1 (5 bases). This CDR3 comprises 14 residues. Germline loops: CDR1 SGHRS, CDR2 YFSETQ. V lost 1 base and J lost 3, with 8 bases in between. CDR3 bases: TGCGCCAGCAGCTTGTGGGGGAACAATCAGCCCCAGCATTTT. Translating it yields CASSLWGNNQPQHF.

The rearrangement links TRBV5-1 to TRBJ1-1, with D possibly TRBD1 on 5 matching bases. Germline V gives CDR1 SGHRS, CDR2 YFSETQ. V lost 0 bases and J 1 base, leaving 13 bases between the germline ends. This CDR3 has 16 amino acids. The CDR3 loop reads CASSLGAGWRNTEAFF. In DNA form, the CDR3 reads TGCGCCAGCAGCTTGGGGGCAGGGTGGAGGAACACTGAAGCTTTCTTT.

The rearrangement links TRBV7-2 to TRBJ2-5, with 10 positions matching TRBD2. V was clipped by 2 bases and J by 2 bases; unmatched bases: 2. This CDR3 has 15 amino acids. Germline CDR1 reads SGHTA; CDR2 reads FQGNSA. The CDR3 sequence is CASSLQLAGQETQYF. In DNA, the CDR3 is TGTGCCAGCAGCTTACAACTAGCGGGGCAAGAGACCCAGTACTTC.

This clonotype was seen only a few times. The CDR3 sequence is CASRKGDLDTEAFF. DNA for the CDR3: TGCGCCAGCCGCAAGGGCGACCTGGACACTGAAGCTTTCTTT. The V gene is TRBV5-1, the J gene TRBJ1-1, with no clear D. Germline V gene sequence: CDR1 SGHRS, CDR2 YFSETQ. The CDR3 is made up of 14 amino acids. Trimming stripped 7 bases from V and 3 bases from J, with 16 bases between.

This clonotype was observed a handful of times. This sequence joins TRBV28 and TRBJ2-7; maybe TRBD1 (5 bases). The CDR3 runs 15 residues. CDR1 is MDHEN, CDR2 SYDVKM, per germline. The ends were cut back, 2 bases at V and 0 bases at J, with 11 bases in the middle. Written as DNA, the CDR3 is TGTGCCAGCAGTTTAATGGGGCAGGCCTCCTACGAGCAGTACTTC. This gives the protein CASSLMGQASYEQYF.

The CDR3 sequence: CASSLIKETQYF. The CDR3 DNA follows: TGTGCCAGCAGCCTAATAAAAGAGACCCAGTACTTC. This chain connects TRBV3-1 to TRBJ2-5; D not resolved. Germline loops: CDR1 LGHDT, CDR2 YNNKEL (reference sequence). The CDR3 sequence is 12 residues long. V gave up 4 bases and J gave up 3 bases, with 6 bases separating them.

A few counts support this clonotype. The chain carries TRBV24-1 and TRBJ2-3, with TRBD1 matching over 8 bases. The CDR3 is 16 residues long. Germline V CDR1 and CDR2: KGHDR, SFDVKD. With 4 bases clipped from V and 4 bases from J, the junction kept 9 bases outside the gene matches. DNA for the CDR3: TGTGCCACCAGTGACTGGGGGCAGGGGGCTGCAGATACGCAGTATTTT. Amino acids: CATSDWGQGAADTQYF.

The sample holds a few counts of this clonotype. This chain uses TRBV25-1 with TRBJ2-5, with D perhaps TRBD2 (5 bases). The germline V and J ends were trimmed by 7 bases and 2 bases, with 11 bases remaining between them. CDR3 length equals 13 residues. Germline loops: CDR1 MGHDK, CDR2 SYGVNS. The CDR3 DNA is TGTGCCAGCACGGACTTCGGTCAAGAGACCCAGTACTTC. Its protein is CASTDFGQETQYF. The full variable domain, with the rest looked up from reference TRBV25-1 and TRBJ2-5, is EADIYQTPRYLVIGTGKKITLECSQTMGHDKMYWYQQDPGMELHLIHYSYGVNSTEKGDLSSESTVSRIRTEHFPLTLESARPSHTSQYLCASTDFGQETQYFGPGTRLLVL.

The chain uses TRBV20-1 and TRBJ2-1; TRBD2 matches at 16 bases. Germline V gene lookup returns CDR1 DFQATT and CDR2 SNEGSKA (reference sequence). CDR3 length: 18 residues. V shed 3 bases and J 3 bases; nucleotides not matched to a gene: 8. The CDR3 DNA is TGCAGTGCTAGGGGACTAGCGGGAGGGAGGGTCTACTACAATGAGCAGTTCTTC. This sequence encodes CSARGLAGGRVYYNEQFF.

The gene calls are TRBV3-1 and TRBJ2-3; D not certain. With 4 bases removed from V and 3 bases from J, the gap between germline ends came to 14 bases. The CDR3 is made up of 15 amino acids. In germline, CDR1 is LGHDT, CDR2 YNNKEL (reference sequence). The CDR3 reads CASSLGPVHTDTQYF. The CDR3, as DNA: TGTGCCAGCAGCCTCGGGCCCGTCCATACAGATACGCAGTATTTT.

This clonotype was seen a handful of times. Here the CDR3 DNA reads TGCAGTGCGGGACCTAGCGGGAGAAGGTACGAGCAGTACTTC. Translation: CSAGPSGRRYEQYF. V gene TRBV20-1 combines with J gene TRBJ2-7, with TRBD2 identical over 10 bases. This CDR3 contains 14 residues. Germline V gives CDR1 DFQATT, CDR2 SNEGSKA (reference sequence). After removal of 6 bases from V and 4 bases from J, the junction contained 9 bases not matched to a gene.

Comment on this clonotype: Compared with germline, one end of the junction differs, possibly owing to a read error. This chain connects TRBV12-3 or TRBV12-4 to TRBJ2-3, with 7 bases that match TRBD2. The CDR3 spans 14 residues. As DNA, the CDR3 is TGTGCCAGCAGTTCCGCGGGAGCGACAGATATGCAGTATTTT. Its protein is CASSSAGATDMQYF.

The rearrangement joins TRBV5-1 to TRBJ1-6; a possible D gene is TRBD1 (5 bases). The CDR3 contains 17 residues. The germline V and J ends were trimmed by 3 bases and 0 bases, with 13 bases remaining between them. Germline CDR1 is SGHRS and CDR2 is YFSETQ. The CDR3 loop is CASSSTGYSSYNSPLHF. The CDR3 bases are TGCGCCAGCAGCTCAACAGGTTACAGCTCCTATAATTCACCCCTCCACTTT.

The genes are TRBV4-2 and TRBJ1-2; no definite D call. Deletions cut 3 bases from V and 0 bases from J, with 11 bases between. The germline V gene encodes CDR1 LGHNA and CDR2 YNFKEQ. This CDR3 has 15 residues. The DNA for the CDR3 is TGTGCCAGCAGCCACTGGAGAGGCACTAACTATGGCTACACCTTC. As protein: CASSHWRGTNYGYTF.

V and J are TRBV20-1 and TRBJ1-5; D is unresolved. The CDR3 consists of 13 residues. V lost 0 bases and J 7 bases, leaving 10 bases between the germline ends. Germline values: CDR1 DFQATT, CDR2 SNEGSKA (reference sequence). The CDR3 sequence is CSARERVNQPQHF. For the CDR3, the DNA is TGCAGTGCTAGAGAACGGGTAAACCAGCCCCAGCATTTT.

This clonotype was counted a single time. This rearrangement joins TRBV5-1 to TRBJ2-1, with 11 nucleotides matching TRBD2. The germline CDR1 and CDR2 sequences are SGHRS and YFSETQ. After removal of 1 base from V and 4 bases from J, the junction contained 10 bases not matched to a gene. This CDR3 has 18 amino acids. The CDR3 nucleotides read TGCGCCAGCAGCTTGCGAGTCTTGACTAGCGGGACGTACAATGAGCAGTTCTTC. Amino acids: CASSLRVLTSGTYNEQFF.

CDR3 in amino acids: CASSVGQGVHQPQHF. CDR3 in DNA: TGTGCCAGCAGTGTAGGACAGGGGGTCCATCAGCCCCAGCATTTT. The V call is TRBV6-1, the J call TRBJ1-5, with 10 bases aligning to TRBD1. The trim removed 4 bases at V and 5 bases at J, leaving 5 bases unmatched. This CDR3 spans 15 amino acids. Germline CDR1 is MNHNS and CDR2 is SASEGT.

Only a few counts were recorded for this clonotype. The rearrangement uses TRBV20-1 and TRBJ2-7; D remains ambiguous. Germline V CDR1 and CDR2: DFQATT, SNEGSKA (reference sequence). The CDR3 length is 14 residues. V was cut by 2 bases and J by 2 bases, with 13 bases left in between. Written as DNA, the CDR3 is TGCAGTGCTAGAAGCCGTTCCGGCCCCTACGAGCAGTACTTC. Its translation is CSARSRSGPYEQYF.

V and J are TRBV20-1 and TRBJ1-1, with TRBD1 matching 9 bases. CDR3 size: 14 residues. Per germline, CDR1 DFQATT and CDR2 SNEGSKA (reference sequence). Trimming removed 6 bases from V and 4 bases from J; junction bases left unmatched: 9. The CDR3 DNA reads as TGCAGTGCATACGAGGGACAGGGCGGCACTGAAGCTTTCTTT. It translates to CSAYEGQGGTEAFF.

This clonotype was detected a few times. The J gene is TRBJ1-6, the V gene TRBV29-1, with TRBD1 as a possible D gene (5 bases). Germline CDR1 is SQVTM and CDR2 is ANQGSEA. V shed 5 bases and J shed 6 bases, with 11 bases lying between them. This CDR3 has 13 residues. CDR3: CSVLGDSNSPLHF. Written as DNA, the CDR3 is TGCAGCGTTTTGGGGGATTCTAATTCACCCCTCCACTTT.